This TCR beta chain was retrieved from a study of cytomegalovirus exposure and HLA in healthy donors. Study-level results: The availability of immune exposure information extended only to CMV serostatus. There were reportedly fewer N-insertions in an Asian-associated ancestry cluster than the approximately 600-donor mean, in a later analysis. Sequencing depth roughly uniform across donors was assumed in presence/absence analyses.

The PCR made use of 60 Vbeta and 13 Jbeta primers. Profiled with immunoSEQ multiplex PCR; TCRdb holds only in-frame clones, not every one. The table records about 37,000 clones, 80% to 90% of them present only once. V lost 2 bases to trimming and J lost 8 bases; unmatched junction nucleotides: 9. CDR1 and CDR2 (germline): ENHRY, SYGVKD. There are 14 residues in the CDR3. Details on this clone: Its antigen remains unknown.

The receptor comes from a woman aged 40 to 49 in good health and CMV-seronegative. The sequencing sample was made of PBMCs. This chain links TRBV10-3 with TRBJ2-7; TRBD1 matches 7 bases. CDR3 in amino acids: CAISETDRDNKQYF. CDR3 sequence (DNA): TGTGCCATCAGTGAGACTGACAGGGATAACAAGCAGTACTTC.